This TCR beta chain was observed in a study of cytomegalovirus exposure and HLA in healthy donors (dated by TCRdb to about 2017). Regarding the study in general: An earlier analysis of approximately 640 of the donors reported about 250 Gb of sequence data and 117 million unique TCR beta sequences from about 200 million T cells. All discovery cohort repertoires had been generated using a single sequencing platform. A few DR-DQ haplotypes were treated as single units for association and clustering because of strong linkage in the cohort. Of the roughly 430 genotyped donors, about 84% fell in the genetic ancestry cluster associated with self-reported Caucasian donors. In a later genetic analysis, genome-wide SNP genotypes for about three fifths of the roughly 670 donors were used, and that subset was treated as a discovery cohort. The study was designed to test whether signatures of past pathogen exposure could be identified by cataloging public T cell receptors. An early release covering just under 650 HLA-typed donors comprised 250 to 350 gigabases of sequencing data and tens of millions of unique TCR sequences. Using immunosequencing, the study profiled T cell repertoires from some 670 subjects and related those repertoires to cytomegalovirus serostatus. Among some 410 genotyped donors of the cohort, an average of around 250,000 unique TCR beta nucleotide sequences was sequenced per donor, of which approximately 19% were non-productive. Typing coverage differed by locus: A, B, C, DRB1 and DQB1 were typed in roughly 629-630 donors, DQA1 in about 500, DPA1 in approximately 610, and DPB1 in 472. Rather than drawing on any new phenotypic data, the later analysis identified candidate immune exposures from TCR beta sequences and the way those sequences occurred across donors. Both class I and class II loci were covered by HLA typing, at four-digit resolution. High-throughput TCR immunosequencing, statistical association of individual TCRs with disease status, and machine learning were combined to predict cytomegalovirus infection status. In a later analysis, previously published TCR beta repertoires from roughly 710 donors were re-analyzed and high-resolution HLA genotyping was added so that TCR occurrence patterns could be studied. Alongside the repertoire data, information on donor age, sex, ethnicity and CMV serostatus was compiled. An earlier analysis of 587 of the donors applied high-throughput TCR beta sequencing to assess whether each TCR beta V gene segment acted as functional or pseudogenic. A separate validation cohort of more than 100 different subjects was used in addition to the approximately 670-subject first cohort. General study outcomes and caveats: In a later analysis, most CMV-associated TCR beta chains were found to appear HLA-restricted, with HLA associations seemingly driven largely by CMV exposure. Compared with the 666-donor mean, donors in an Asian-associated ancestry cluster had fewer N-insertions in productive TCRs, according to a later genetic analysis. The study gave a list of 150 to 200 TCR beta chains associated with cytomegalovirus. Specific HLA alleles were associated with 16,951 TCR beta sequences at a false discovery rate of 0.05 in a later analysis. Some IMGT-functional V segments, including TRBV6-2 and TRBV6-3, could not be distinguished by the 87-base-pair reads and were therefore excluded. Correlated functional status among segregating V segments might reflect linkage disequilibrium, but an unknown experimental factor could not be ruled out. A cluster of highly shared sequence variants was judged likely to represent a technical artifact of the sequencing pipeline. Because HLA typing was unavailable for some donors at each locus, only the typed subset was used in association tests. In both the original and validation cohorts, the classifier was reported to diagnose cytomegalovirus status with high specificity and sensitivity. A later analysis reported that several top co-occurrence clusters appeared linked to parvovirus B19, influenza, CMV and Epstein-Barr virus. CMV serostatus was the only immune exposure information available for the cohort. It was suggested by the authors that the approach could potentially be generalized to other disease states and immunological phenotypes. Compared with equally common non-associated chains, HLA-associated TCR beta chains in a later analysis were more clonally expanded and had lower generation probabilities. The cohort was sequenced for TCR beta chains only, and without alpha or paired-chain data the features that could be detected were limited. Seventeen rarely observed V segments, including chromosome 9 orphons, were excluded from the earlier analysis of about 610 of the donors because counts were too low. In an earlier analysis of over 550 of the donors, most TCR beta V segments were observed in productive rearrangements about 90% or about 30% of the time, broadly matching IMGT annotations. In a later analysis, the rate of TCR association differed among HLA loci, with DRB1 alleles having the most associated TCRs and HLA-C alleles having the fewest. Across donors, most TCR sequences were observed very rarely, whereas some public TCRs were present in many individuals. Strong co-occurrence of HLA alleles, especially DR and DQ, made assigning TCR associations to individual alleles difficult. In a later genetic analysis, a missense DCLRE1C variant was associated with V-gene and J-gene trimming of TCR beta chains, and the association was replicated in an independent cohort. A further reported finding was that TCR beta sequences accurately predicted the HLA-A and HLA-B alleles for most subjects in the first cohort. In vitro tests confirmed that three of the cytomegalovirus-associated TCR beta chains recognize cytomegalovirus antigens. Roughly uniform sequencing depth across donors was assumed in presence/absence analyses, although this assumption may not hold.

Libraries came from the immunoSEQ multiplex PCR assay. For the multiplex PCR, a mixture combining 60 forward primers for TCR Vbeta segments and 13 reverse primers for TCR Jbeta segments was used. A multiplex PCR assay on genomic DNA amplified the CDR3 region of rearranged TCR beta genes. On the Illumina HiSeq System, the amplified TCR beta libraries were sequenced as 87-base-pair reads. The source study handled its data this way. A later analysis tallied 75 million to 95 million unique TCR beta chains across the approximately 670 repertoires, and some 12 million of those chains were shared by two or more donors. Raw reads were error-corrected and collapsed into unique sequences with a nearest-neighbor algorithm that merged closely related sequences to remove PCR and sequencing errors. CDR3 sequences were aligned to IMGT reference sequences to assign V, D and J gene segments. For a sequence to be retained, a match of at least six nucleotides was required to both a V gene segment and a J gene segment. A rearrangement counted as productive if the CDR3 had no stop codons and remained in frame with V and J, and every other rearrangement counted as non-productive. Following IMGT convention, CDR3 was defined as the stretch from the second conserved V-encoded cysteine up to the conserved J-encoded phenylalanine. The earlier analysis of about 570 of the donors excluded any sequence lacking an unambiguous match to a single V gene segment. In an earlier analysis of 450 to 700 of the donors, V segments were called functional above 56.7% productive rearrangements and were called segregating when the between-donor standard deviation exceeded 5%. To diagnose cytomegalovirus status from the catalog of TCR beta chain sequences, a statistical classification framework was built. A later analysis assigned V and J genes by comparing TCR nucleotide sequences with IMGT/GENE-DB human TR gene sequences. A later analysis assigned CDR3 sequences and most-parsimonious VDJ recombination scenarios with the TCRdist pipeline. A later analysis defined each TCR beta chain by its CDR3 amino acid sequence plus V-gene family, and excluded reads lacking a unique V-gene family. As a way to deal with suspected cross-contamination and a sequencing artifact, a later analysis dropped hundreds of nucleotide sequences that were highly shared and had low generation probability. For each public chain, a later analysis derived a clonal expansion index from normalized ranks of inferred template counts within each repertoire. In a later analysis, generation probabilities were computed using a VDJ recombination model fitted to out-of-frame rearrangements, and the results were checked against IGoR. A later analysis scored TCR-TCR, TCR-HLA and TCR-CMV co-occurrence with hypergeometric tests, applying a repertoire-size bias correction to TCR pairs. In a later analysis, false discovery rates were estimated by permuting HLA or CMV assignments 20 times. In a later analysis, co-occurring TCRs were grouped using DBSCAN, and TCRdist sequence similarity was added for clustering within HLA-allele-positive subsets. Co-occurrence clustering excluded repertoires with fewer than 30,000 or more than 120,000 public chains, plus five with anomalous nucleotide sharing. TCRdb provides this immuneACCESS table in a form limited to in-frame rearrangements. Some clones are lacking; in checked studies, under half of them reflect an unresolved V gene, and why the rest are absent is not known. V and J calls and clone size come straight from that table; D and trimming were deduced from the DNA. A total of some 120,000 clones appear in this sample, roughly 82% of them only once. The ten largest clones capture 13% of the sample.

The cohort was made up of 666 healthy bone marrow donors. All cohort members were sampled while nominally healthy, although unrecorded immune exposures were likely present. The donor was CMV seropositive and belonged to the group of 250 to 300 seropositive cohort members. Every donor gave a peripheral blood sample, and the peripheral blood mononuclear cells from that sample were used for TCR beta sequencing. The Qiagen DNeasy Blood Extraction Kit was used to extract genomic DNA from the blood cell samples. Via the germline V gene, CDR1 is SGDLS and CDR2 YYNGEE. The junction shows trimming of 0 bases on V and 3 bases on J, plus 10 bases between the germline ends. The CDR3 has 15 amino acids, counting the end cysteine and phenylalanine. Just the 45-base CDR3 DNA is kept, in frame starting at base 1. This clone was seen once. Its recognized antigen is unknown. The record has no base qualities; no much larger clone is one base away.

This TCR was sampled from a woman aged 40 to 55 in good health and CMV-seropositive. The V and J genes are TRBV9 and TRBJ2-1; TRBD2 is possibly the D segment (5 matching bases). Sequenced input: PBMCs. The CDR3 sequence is CASSVDQRIYNEQFF. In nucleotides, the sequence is TGTGCCAGCAGCGTAGACCAGCGGATCTACAATGAGCAGTTCTTC. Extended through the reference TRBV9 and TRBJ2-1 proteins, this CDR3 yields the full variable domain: DSGVTQTPKHLITATGQRVTLRCSPRSGDLSVYWYQQSLDQGLQFLIQYYNGEERAKGNILERFSAQQFPDLHSELNLSSLELGDSALYFCASSVDQRIYNEQFFGPGTRLTVL.